A single sample gave rise to the 21 T cell receptor beta chains below, sequenced in a study of T cells in Graves' hyperthyroidism and ophthalmopathy. Amplification of TCR beta CDR3 regions was performed using RNA transcripts as template. The primer set for the first-round RT-PCR of the TCR CDR3 was HTBI. TCRdb independently ran MiXCR on the multiplex PCR reads; one entry per CDR3 protein. The sample yields hundreds of thousands of distinct CDR3 sequences, 35% to 45% seen once. Sequencing used blood. The receptors stem from a man between 18 and 29 years old with Graves' hyperthyroidism.

The chain combines TRBV5-1 with TRBJ1-2; weak D call: TRBD1 (5 bases). Germline CDR1 and CDR2: SGHRS and YFSETQ. There are 14 residues in the CDR3. Trimming removed 3 bases at V and 7 bases at J, with 16 bases between. The chain's CDR3 is CASSWGLAGGGYTF. CDR3 bases: TGCGCCAGCAGCTGGGGACTAGCGGGAGGTGGCTACACCTTC.

This clonotype was found many times. Germline is not matched at one junction end, which may reflect a read error. The genes are TRBV5-1 and TRBJ1-3; D is unclear. Germline V lookup: CDR1 SGHRS, CDR2 YFSETQ. The CDR3 is 14 amino acids. The CDR3 coding sequence is TGTGCCAGCAGCTTAGCGGACTCTGGAAACACCATATATTTT. Translation gives CASSLADSGNTIYF.

The chain joins TRBV20-1 to TRBJ1-5; a possible D gene is TRBD1 (6 bases). CDR3 length: 13 residues. V was pared by 2 bases and J by 3 bases, with 8 bases between. CDR1 and CDR2 from the germline V gene are DFQATT and SNEGSKA (reference sequence). The CDR3, as DNA: TGCAGTGCTAGATGGGACAACAATCAGCCCCAGCATTTT. Protein: CSARWDNNQPQHF.

This clonotype has ten or more counts. The V call is TRBV25-1, the J call TRBJ1-4; D unclear. The CDR3 totals 15 residues. Trimming took 8 bases from V and 3 from J, leaving 16 bases between them. CDR1 is MGHDK and CDR2 is SYGVNS in the germline V gene. CDR3 sequence: CASRSAGSPNEKLFF. The CDR3 DNA is TGTGCCAGCCGATCCGCGGGCAGCCCTAATGAAAAACTGTTTTTT.

The chain carries TRBV11-2 and TRBJ2-7; weak D call: TRBD2 (5 bases). Germline V gives CDR1 SGHAT, CDR2 FQNNGV. V was trimmed by 3 bases and J by 5 bases, leaving 14 bases between them. This CDR3 region has 14 residues. Here the CDR3 DNA reads TGTGCCAGCAGCTTGGACTTCTCCCCCAACGAGCAGTACTTC. Protein: CASSLDFSPNEQYF.

The chain has TRBV19 and TRBJ2-2, with D maybe TRBD2 (6 bases). Per the germline V gene, CDR1 is LNHDA and CDR2 is SQIVND (reference sequence). Trimming took off 7 bases at V and 4 bases at J, with 10 bases between the two ends. This CDR3 has 13 amino acids. The CDR3 DNA reads as TGTGCCAGTATACGGGAGAGCACCGGGGAGCTGTTTTTT. It encodes CASIRESTGELFF.

This clonotype was counted at least ten times. The chain carries TRBV10-3 and TRBJ2-5; D gene ambiguous. V was pared by 11 bases and J by 1 base, with 11 bases between. This CDR3 region has 12 residues. The V gene's germline CDR1 is ENHRY and CDR2 SYGVKD. The CDR3 sequence: CAPGRRQETQYF. The CDR3 DNA sequence: TGTGCCCCAGGACGGCGCCAAGAGACCCAGTACTTC.

This clonotype was recorded at least ten times. In nucleotides, the CDR3 is TGTGCCAGCAGCCCCCTACAGGGTTTCTATAATTCACCCCTCCACTTT. Encoded protein: CASSPLQGFYNSPLHF. This chain joins TRBV14 and TRBJ1-6; D may be TRBD1 (6 bases). The CDR3 has 16 amino acids. Germline V gene lookup returns CDR1 SGHDN and CDR2 FVKESK. V lost 4 bases to trimming and J lost 3 bases, with 13 bases between them.

This clonotype was counted a few times. The chain is built from TRBV7-2 and TRBJ1-4; D unresolved. The CDR3 contains 14 residues. Trimming shortened V by 1 base and J by 3 bases, and 6 bases separated the two germline ends. CDR1 and CDR2 (germline): SGHTA, FQGNSA. CDR3 region: CASSLVLSNEKLFF. CDR3 sequence (DNA): TGTGCCAGCAGCTTAGTGCTCTCTAATGAAAAACTGTTTTTT.

The chain is built from TRBV6-5 and TRBJ2-7; D perhaps matches TRBD1 (6 bases). From germline, CDR1 is MNHEY and CDR2 SVGAGI. The CDR3 contains 14 residues. Deletions cut 6 bases from V and 2 bases from J, with 14 bases between. DNA for the CDR3: TGTGCCAGCAGGCAAACACAGGGACCCTACGAGCAGTACTTC. This translates into CASRQTQGPYEQYF.

A remark on this clonotype: Compared with germline, one end of the junction differs, possibly owing to a read error. The chain recombines TRBV2 with TRBJ1-4; D is possibly TRBD1 (5 bases). The CDR3 consists of 15 residues. Germline V CDR1 and CDR2: SNHLY, FYNNEI. CDR3 residues: CASSLTPAGGEKLFF. The CDR3 region has the DNA TGCGCCAGCAGCCTGACACCCGCTGGGGGTGAAAAACTGTTTTTT.

This clonotype was seen repeatedly, ten times or more. The J gene is TRBJ2-7, the V gene TRBV29-1; TRBD1 aligns across 8 bases. The germline gives CDR1 SQVTM, CDR2 ANQGSEA. Trimming removed 0 bases from V and 6 bases from J; junction bases left unmatched: 13. CDR3 size: 16 residues. The CDR3 nucleotides are TGCAGCGTTGAAGATCACCCAGGGGGCGCTTCAGGCGAGCAGTACTTC. This sequence encodes CSVEDHPGGASGEQYF.

This chain links TRBV12-3 or TRBV12-4 with TRBJ2-2, with a possible D match to TRBD2 (8 bases). The CDR3 is made up of 13 amino acids. The V end lost 6 bases, the J end lost 15 bases, and 20 bases lay between the germline ends. This CDR3 reads CASSQGGAGVVFF. CDR3 nucleotides: TGTGCCAGCAGCCAGGGGGGAGCGGGGGTGGTGTTTTTT.

Only a few counts were recorded for this clonotype. Germline and junction disagree at one end, which may indicate a read error. This chain links TRBV2 with TRBJ1-1; D may be TRBD1 (6 bases). Germline V CDR1 and CDR2: SNHLY, FYNNEI. The CDR3 spans 13 residues. DNA for the CDR3: TGTGCCGGCAGTGGGGGACAGAACACTGAAGCTTTCTTT. This gives the protein CAGSGGQNTEAFF. The full variable domain, rest sourced from reference TRBV2 and TRBJ1-1, is EPEVTQTPSHQVTQMGQEVILRCVPISNHLYFYWYRQILGQKVEFLVSFYNNEISEKSEIFDDQFSVERPDGSNFTLKIRSTKLEDSAMYFCAGSGGQNTEAFFGQGTRLTVV.

This chain joins TRBV20-1 and TRBJ1-5; D might be TRBD1 (6 bases). Trimming removed 6 bases at V and 11 bases at J, with 20 bases between. CDR3 size: 13 residues. Germline V lookup: CDR1 DFQATT, CDR2 SNEGSKA (reference sequence). CDR3 protein: CSAQSGGAGAQHF. In DNA, the CDR3 is TGCAGTGCCCAGAGCGGGGGCGCCGGGGCCCAGCATTTT.

This clonotype was seen a few times. V is TRBV12-3 or TRBV12-4 and J is TRBJ1-3; D is unclear. Trimming took 4 bases from V and 0 from J, leaving 7 bases between them. The CDR3 loop spans 14 amino acids. The CDR3 nucleotides are TGTGCCAGCAGTTCGAGTCCCTCTGGAAACACCATATATTTT. Its protein product is CASSSSPSGNTIYF.

To note about this clonotype: Possible read error: a much larger clone is one base away. This chain links TRBV7-8 with TRBJ1-2, with 7 bases lining up with TRBD1. The V gene end was trimmed by 5 bases and the J gene end by 8 bases; junction bases not matched to a gene: 11. The CDR3 loop spans 14 amino acids. The germline gives CDR1 SGHVS, CDR2 FQNEAQ. CDR3: CASSAMEGARGYTF. The DNA for the CDR3 is TGTGCCAGCAGCGCGATGGAGGGGGCGCGCGGCTACACCTTC.

This clonotype was detected ten times or more. The chain carries TRBV15 and TRBJ1-5; D perhaps matches TRBD1 (5 bases). V was shortened by 0 bases and J by 7 bases, with 13 bases between the two germline ends. The CDR3 runs 15 residues. Germline V CDR1 and CDR2: LNHNV, YYDKDF (reference sequence). The CDR3 nucleotides are TGTGCCACCAGCAGAGATCTGGGGGGGATGCAGCCCCAGCATTTT. Its translation is CATSRDLGGMQPQHF.

This rearrangement joins TRBV2 to TRBJ2-5, with D perhaps given as TRBD1 or TRBD2 (5 bases each). Germline-derived CDR1 and CDR2 are SNHLY and FYNNEI. This CDR3 comprises 13 residues. Trimming took 6 bases from V and 3 from J, leaving 11 bases between them. The CDR3 reads CASRRGVKETQYF. CDR3 nucleotides: TGTGCCAGCAGACGAGGGGTAAAAGAGACCCAGTACTTC.

A note on this clonotype: Germline is not matched at one junction end, which may reflect a read error. This rearrangement joins TRBV27 to TRBJ2-6; D tentatively fits TRBD1 or TRBD2 (5 bases each). The CDR3 loop spans 13 amino acids. Germline assignment: CDR1 MNHEY and CDR2 SMNVEV (reference sequence). CDR3 protein: CASSLSGANVPTF. CDR3 coding DNA: TGTGCCAGCAGTTTATCCGGGGCCAACGTCCCGACTTTC.

This sequence joins TRBV2 and TRBJ1-5; the D is unclear. This CDR3 comprises 15 residues. Looked up from germline, CDR1 is SNHLY and CDR2 is FYNNEI. Trimming pared 5 bases from V and 6 bases from J, leaving 17 bases between. CDR3 sequence (DNA): TGTGCCAGCAGTCCCTCGGACGGGATGAGTCAGCCCCAGCATTTT. Encoded protein: CASSPSDGMSQPQHF. Full variable domain (outside the CDR3, taken from reference TRBV2 and TRBJ1-5): EPEVTQTPSHQVTQMGQEVILRCVPISNHLYFYWYRQILGQKVEFLVSFYNNEISEKSEIFDDQFSVERPDGSNFTLKIRSTKLEDSAMYFCASSPSDGMSQPQHFGDGTRLSIL.